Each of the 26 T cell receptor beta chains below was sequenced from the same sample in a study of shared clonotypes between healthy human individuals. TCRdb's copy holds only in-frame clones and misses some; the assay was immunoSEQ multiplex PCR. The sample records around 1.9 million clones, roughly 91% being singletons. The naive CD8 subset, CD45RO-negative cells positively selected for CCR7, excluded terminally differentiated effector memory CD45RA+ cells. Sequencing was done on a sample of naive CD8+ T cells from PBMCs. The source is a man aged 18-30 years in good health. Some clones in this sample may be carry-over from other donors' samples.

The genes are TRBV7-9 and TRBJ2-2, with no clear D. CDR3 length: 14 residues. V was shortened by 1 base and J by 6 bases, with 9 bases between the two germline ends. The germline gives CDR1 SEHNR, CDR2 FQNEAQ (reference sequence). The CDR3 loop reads CASSLGVGSGELFF. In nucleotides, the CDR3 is TGTGCCAGCAGCTTAGGAGTGGGTTCCGGGGAGCTGTTTTTT.

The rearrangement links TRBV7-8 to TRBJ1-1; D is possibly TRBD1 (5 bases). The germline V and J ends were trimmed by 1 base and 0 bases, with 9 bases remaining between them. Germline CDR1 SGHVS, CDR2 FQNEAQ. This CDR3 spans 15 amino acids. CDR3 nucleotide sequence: TGTGCCAGCAGCTTAGGGCAGGGATTGAACACTGAAGCTTTCTTT. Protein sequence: CASSLGQGLNTEAFF.

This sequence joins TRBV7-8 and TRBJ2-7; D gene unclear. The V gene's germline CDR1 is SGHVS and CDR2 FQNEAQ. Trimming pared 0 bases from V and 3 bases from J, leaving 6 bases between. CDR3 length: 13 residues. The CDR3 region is CASSLANGYEQYF. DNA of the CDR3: TGTGCCAGCAGCTTAGCTAACGGCTACGAGCAGTACTTC.

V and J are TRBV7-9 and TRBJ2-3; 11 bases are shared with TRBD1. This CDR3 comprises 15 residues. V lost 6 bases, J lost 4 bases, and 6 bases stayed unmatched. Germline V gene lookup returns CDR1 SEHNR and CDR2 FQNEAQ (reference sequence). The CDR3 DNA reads TGTGCCAGCAGTCCCCCGGGACAGGGGGCAGATACGCAGTATTTT. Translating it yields CASSPPGQGADTQYF.

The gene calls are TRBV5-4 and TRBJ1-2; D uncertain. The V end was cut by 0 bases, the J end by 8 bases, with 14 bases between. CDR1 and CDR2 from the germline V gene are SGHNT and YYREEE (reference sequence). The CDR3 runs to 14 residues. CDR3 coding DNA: TGTGCCAGCAGCTTGGGGCCACCCAGTAGCGGCTACACCTTC. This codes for CASSLGPPSSGYTF.

CDR3 amino acids: CASSDPVRERGNTGELFF. CDR3 in DNA: TGTGCCAGCAGTGATCCGGTAAGGGAGCGTGGAAACACCGGGGAGCTGTTTTTT. The rearrangement joins TRBV2 to TRBJ2-2; TRBD2 might be the D (5 bases). Trimming pared 3 bases from V and 2 bases from J, leaving 19 bases between. Germline CDR1 is SNHLY and CDR2 is FYNNEI. The CDR3 is 18 amino acids.

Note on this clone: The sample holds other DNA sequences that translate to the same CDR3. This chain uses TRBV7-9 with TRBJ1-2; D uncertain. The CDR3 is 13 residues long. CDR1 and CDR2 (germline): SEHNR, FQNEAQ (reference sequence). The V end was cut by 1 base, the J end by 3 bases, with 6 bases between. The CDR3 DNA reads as TGTGCCAGCAGCTTAGGAACAGACTATGGCTACACCTTC. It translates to CASSLGTDYGYTF.

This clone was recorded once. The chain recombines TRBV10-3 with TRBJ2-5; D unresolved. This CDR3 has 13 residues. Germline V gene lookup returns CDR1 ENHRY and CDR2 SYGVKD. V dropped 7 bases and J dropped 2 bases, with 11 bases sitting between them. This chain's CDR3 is CAIKSPLQETQYF. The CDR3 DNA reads TGTGCCATCAAATCCCCCCTACAAGAGACCCAGTACTTC.

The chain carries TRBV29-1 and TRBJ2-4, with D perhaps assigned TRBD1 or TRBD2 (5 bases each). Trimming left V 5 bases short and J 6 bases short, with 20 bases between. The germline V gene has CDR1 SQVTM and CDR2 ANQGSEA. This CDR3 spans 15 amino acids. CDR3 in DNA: TGCAGCGTTTCCGGGACCCCCTTCTCACGAAACATTCAGTACTTC. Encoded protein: CSVSGTPFSRNIQYF.

CDR3 loop: CASSFSRGSATEAFF. The CDR3 coding sequence is TGTGCCAGCAGTTTTTCTAGGGGATCGGCCACTGAAGCTTTCTTT. The chain carries TRBV28 and TRBJ1-1; a weak D match, TRBD1 (5 bases). V was clipped by 3 bases and J by 4 bases, with 15 bases between them. The germline CDR1 and CDR2 sequences are MDHEN and SYDVKM. The CDR3 contains 15 residues.

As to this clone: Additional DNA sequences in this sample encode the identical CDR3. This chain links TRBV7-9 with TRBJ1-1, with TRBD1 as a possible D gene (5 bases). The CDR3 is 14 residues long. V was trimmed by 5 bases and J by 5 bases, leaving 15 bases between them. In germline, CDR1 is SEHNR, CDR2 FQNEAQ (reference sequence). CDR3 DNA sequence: TGTGCCAGCAGCCTCCGGGGCTCTGGGACTGAAGCTTTCTTT. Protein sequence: CASSLRGSGTEAFF.

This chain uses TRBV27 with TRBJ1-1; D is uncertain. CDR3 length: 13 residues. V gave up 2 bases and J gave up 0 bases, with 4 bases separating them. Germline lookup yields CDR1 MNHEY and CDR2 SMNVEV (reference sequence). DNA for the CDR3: TGTGCCAGCAGTTTAATGGTGAACACTGAAGCTTTCTTT. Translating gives CASSLMVNTEAFF.

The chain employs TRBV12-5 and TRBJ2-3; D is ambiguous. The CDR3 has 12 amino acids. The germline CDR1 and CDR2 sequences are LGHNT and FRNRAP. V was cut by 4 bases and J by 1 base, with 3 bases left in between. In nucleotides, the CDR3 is TGTGCTAGTGGTTACGGCACAGATACGCAGTATTTT. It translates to CASGYGTDTQYF.

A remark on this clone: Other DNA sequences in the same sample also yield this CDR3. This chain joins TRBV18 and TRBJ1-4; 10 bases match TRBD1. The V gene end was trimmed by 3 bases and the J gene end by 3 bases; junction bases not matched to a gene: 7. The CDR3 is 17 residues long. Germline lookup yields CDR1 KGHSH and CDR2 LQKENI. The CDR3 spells CASSPLDRGRANEKLFF. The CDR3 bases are TGTGCCAGCTCACCTCTCGACAGGGGGCGAGCTAATGAAAAACTGTTTTTT. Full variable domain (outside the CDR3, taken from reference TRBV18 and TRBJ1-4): NAGVMQNPRHLVRRRGQEARLRCSPMKGHSHVYWYRQLPEEGLKFMVYLQKENIIDESGMPKERFSAEFPKEGPSILRIQQVVRGDSAAYFCASSPLDRGRANEKLFFGSGTQLSVL.

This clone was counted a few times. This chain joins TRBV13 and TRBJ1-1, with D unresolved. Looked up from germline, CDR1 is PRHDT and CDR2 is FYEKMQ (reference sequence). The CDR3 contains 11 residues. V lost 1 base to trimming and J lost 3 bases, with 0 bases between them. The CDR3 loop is CASSLDTEAFF. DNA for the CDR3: TGTGCCAGCAGCTTAGACACTGAAGCTTTCTTT.

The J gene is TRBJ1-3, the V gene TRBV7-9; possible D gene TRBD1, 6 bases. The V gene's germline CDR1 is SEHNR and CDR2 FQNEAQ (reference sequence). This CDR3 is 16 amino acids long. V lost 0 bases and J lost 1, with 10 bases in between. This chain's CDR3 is CASSLARGASGNTIYF. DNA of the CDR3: TGTGCCAGCAGCTTAGCCAGGGGAGCATCTGGAAACACCATATATTTT.

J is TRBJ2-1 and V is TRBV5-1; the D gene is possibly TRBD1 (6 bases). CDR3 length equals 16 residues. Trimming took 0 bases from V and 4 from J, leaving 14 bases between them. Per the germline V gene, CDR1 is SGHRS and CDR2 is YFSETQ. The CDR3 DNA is TGCGCCAGCAGCTTGGTACAGGGAGAAAGGTACAATGAGCAGTTCTTC. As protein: CASSLVQGERYNEQFF.

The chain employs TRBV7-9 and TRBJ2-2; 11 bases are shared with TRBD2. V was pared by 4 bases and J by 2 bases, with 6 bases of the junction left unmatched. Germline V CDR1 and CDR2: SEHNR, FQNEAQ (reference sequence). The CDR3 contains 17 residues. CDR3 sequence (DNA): TGTGCCAGCAGCTCCCCGGGACTAGCGGAAAACACCGGGGAGCTGTTTTTT. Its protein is CASSSPGLAENTGELFF.

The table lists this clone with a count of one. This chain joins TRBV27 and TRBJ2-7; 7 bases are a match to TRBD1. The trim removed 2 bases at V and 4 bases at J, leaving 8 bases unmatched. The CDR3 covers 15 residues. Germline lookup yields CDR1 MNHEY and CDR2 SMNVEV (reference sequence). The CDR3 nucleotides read TGTGCCAGCAGTTTAACGGGACAGCCAACGTACGAGCAGTACTTC. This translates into CASSLTGQPTYEQYF.

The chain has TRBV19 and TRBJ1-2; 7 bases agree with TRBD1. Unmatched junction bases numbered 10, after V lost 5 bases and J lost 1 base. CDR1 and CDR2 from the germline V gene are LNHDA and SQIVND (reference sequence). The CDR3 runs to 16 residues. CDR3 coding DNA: TGTGCCAGTAGTTTATCCGGGACAGAGTATAACTATGGCTACACCTTC. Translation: CASSLSGTEYNYGYTF.

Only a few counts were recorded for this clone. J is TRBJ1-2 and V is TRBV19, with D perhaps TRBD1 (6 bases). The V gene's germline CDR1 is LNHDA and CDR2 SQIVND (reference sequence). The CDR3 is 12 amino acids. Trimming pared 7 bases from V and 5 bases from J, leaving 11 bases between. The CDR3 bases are TGTGCCAGTACCGTCGACAGGTATGGCTACACCTTC. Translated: CASTVDRYGYTF.

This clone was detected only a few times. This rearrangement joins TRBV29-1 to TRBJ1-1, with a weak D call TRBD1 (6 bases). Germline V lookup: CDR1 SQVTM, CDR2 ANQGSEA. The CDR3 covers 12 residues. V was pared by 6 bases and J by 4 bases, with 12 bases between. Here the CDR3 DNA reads TGCAGCGTCTGGGGGGCGGGCACTGAAGCTTTCTTT. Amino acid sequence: CSVWGAGTEAFF.

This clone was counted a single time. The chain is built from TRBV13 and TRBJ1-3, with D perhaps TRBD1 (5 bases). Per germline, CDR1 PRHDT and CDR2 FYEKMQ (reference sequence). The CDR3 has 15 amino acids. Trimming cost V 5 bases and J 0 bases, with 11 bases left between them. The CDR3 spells CASSPGTASGNTIYF. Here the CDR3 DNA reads TGTGCCAGCAGCCCAGGGACGGCCTCTGGAAACACCATATATTTT.

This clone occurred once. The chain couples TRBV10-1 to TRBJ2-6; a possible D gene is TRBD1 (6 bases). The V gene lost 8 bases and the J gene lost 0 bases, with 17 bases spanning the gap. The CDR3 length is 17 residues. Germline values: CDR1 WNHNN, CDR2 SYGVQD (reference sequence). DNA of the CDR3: TGCGCCAGCGAGACCCCAACAGGGAACTCTGGGGCCAACGTCCTGACTTTC. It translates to CASETPTGNSGANVLTF.

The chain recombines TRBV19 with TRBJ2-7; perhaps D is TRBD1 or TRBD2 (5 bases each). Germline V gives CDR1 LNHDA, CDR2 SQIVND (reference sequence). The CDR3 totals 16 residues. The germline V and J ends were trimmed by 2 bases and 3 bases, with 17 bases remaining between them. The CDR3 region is CASSIRWGSRSYEQYF. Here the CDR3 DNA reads TGTGCCAGTAGTATACGCTGGGGGTCGCGTAGCTACGAGCAGTACTTC.

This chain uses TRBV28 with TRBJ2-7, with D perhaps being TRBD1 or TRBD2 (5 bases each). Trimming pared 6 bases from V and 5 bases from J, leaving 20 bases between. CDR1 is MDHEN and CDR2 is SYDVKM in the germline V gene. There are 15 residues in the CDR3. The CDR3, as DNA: TGTGCCAGCAGCCAGGCGCTGGGGGATCGGGACGAGCAGTACTTC. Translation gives CASSQALGDRDEQYF. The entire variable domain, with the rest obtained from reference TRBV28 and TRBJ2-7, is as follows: DVKVTQSSRYLVKRTGEKVFLECVQDMDHENMFWYRQDPGLGLRLIYFSYDVKMKEKGDIPEGYSVSREKKERFSLILESASTNQTSMYLCASSQALGDRDEQYFGPGTRLTVT.